Listed below are T cell receptor beta chains from one sample, sequenced in a study of cytomegalovirus exposure and HLA in healthy donors. Profiling relied on immunoSEQ multiplex PCR, and the TCRdb table lists in-frame clones only, not all of them. The sample carries about 110,000 clones, over 70% recorded once. The source material was PBMCs. The source of these receptors is a man in his thirties or forties in good health and CMV-seronegative. CDR3s include the opening cysteine and the closing phenylalanine or tryptophan. A D gene is named only where the DNA matches it firmly. Size tells how often a clone was seen (once, few, many) or the class of an expanded clone, and some rows leave it out.

clone size: NA
D gene: TRBD2
J gene: TRBJ2-1
V gene: TRBV6-5
CDR3 DNA: TGTGCCAGCACCGGGACTAGCGGGGGTGAGCAGTTCTTC
CDR3 protein: CASTGTSGGEQFF

clone size: NA
D gene: NA
J gene: TRBJ2-1
V gene: TRBV6-5
CDR3 DNA: TGTGCCAGTCGTCTAGCGAGGGAGCAGTTCTTC
CDR3 protein: CASRLAREQFF

clone size: NA
D gene: NA
J gene: TRBJ2-7
V gene: TRBV15
CDR3 DNA: TGTGCCACCAGCAGAGGACAAGGGAGAGACGAGCAGTACTTC
CDR3 protein: CATSRGQGRDEQYF

clone size: NA
D gene: TRBD1
J gene: TRBJ2-1
V gene: TRBV19
CDR3 DNA: TGTGCCAGCAAGGGACAGGGGGTTAATGAGCAGTTCTTC
CDR3 protein: CASKGQGVNEQFF

clone size: NA
D gene: TRBD2
J gene: TRBJ2-3
V gene: TRBV7-6
CDR3 DNA: TGTGCCAGCAGCACGACTAGCGGGAGCCTGGCAGATACGCAGTATTTT
CDR3 protein: CASSTTSGSLADTQYF

clone size: few
D gene: TRBD1
J gene: TRBJ1-2
V gene: TRBV5-1
CDR3 DNA: TGCGCCAGCAGCTTGGTTGGACAGGGGGCAGGGGGCTACACCTTC
CDR3 protein: CASSLVGQGAGGYTF

clone size: NA
D gene: TRBD2
J gene: TRBJ2-7
V gene: TRBV5-1
CDR3 DNA: TGCGCCAGCAGTCGACTAGCCGATACCTACGAGCAGTACTTC
CDR3 protein: CASSRLADTYEQYF

clone size: few
D gene: NA
J gene: TRBJ2-7
V gene: TRBV4-1
CDR3 DNA: TGCGCCAGCAGGGGAGTCGGAATCTACGAGCAGTACTTC
CDR3 protein: CASRGVGIYEQYF

clone size: NA
D gene: TRBD2
J gene: TRBJ2-1
V gene: TRBV19
CDR3 DNA: TGTGCCAGTAAGGGGACTAGGCCCTACAATGAGCAGTTCTTC
CDR3 protein: CASKGTRPYNEQFF

clone size: few
D gene: NA
J gene: TRBJ1-5
V gene: TRBV30
CDR3 DNA: TGTGCCTGGAGTGATCCAAATCAGCCCCAGCATTTT
CDR3 protein: CAWSDPNQPQHF

clone size: NA
D gene: NA
J gene: TRBJ2-1
V gene: TRBV19
CDR3 DNA: TGTGCCAGTAGTATCGGGGTAAAGCCCATCAATGAGCAGTTCTTC
CDR3 protein: CASSIGVKPINEQFF